Sequencing of this T cell receptor (beta chain) was carried out in a study of blood T cell repertoires in COVID-19. Looking at the study overall: From T cells, B-cell-depleted T cells, or PBMCs came the material, which was cDNA or gDNA.

Germline V gene sequence: CDR1 LNHDA, CDR2 SQIVND (reference sequence). The trim removed 7 bases at V and 7 bases at J, leaving 5 bases unmatched. CDR3 length: 14 residues. As originally analysed: Researchers report that nucleated cell counts were estimated from reference gene primer amplification. Profiling relied on immunoSEQ multiplex PCR, and the TCRdb table lists in-frame clones only, not all of them. That table furnishes V, J and clone size, whereas the DNA furnished D and trimming. The repertoire holds under 200,000 clones, with approximately 80% as singletons. The V call is TRBV19, the J call TRBJ1-4, with 11 bases fitting TRBD1. This TCR derives from a human donor in a cohort sampled during active COVID-19. The sequencing sample was made of peripheral blood. The CDR3 DNA reads TGTGCCAGTAATCGGGGACAGGGGGGTGAAAAACTGTTTTTT. This gives the protein CASNRGQGGEKLFF.